One sample yielded the 8 T cell receptor beta chains listed below, sequenced in a study of blood T cell repertoires in COVID-19 (TCRdb year 2020). Libraries were made using the immunoSEQ multiplex PCR assay. The source is immuneACCESS, and TCRdb retained only in-frame sequences with V and J called. Part of the clones is not carried over; for the studies checked, unresolved V genes explain less than half of this, and the remainder is unexplained. Recorded for this sample are some 310,000 clones; around 91% of them occurred a single time. The ten largest clones add up to around 0.93% of the sample. The specimen was peripheral blood. These TCRs come from a middle-aged woman with COVID-19, enrolled during active disease.

The chain employs TRBV27 and TRBJ2-7, with D possibly TRBD2 on 5 matching bases. The germline V gene has CDR1 MNHEY and CDR2 SMNVEV (reference sequence). V gave up 1 base and J gave up 4 bases, with 17 bases separating them. The CDR3 length is 16 residues. CDR3: CASSLWAGALLYEQYF. The DNA for the CDR3 is TGTGCCAGCAGTTTATGGGCGGGCGCTCTACTTTACGAGCAGTACTTC.

A few counts support this clone. The genes are TRBV7-2 and TRBJ1-1, with D perhaps matching TRBD1 (5 bases). CDR1 and CDR2 (germline): SGHTA, FQGNSA. Trimming stripped 1 base from V and 6 bases from J, with 12 bases between. This CDR3 is 14 amino acids long. The CDR3 DNA sequence: TGTGCCAGCAGCTTAGTGGGAGGGGTGTCTGAAGCTTTCTTT. Translated, it gives CASSLVGGVSEAFF.

The chain has TRBV2 and TRBJ1-4; D remains unclear. This CDR3 spans 15 amino acids. The V gene lost 7 bases and the J gene lost 4 bases, with 16 bases spanning the gap. Germline V lookup: CDR1 SNHLY, CDR2 FYNNEI. This CDR3 reads CASTPIGSFNEKLFF. The CDR3 coding sequence is TGTGCCAGCACCCCAATCGGGAGTTTTAATGAAAAACTGTTTTTT.

This chain links TRBV12-3 or TRBV12-4 with TRBJ2-1, with D maybe TRBD1 (6 bases). The CDR3 covers 13 residues. V lost 6 bases and J lost 2, with 8 bases in between. The CDR3 protein is CASRSGAYNEQFF. CDR3 DNA sequence: TGTGCCAGCAGGTCAGGGGCCTACAATGAGCAGTTCTTC.

The chain couples TRBV19 to TRBJ2-2; possibly TRBD1 for D (5 bases). The CDR3 extends over 14 amino acids. V was trimmed by 6 bases and J by 0 bases, leaving 8 bases between them. Germline loops: CDR1 LNHDA, CDR2 SQIVND (reference sequence). The CDR3 nucleotides read TGTGCCAGTAGGGGGCAGTCGAACACCGGGGAGCTGTTTTTT. It is translated as CASRGQSNTGELFF.

The chain couples TRBV29-1 to TRBJ2-3; TRBD2 agrees at 11 bases. Trimming at V came to 8 bases and at J to 4 bases, leaving 5 bases not matched to a gene. Looked up from germline, CDR1 is SQVTM and CDR2 is ANQGSEA. This CDR3 spans 13 amino acids. CDR3 DNA: TGCAGCCTCACTAGCGGGAGCTCAGATACGCAGTATTTT. Protein: CSLTSGSSDTQYF.

This clone was detected once. A junction end diverges from the germline sequence, so it may reflect a read error. V is TRBV27 and J is TRBJ2-1; 8 bases fit TRBD2. The germline gives CDR1 MNHEY, CDR2 SMNVEV (reference sequence). This CDR3 spans 15 amino acids. In DNA, the CDR3 is TGTGCCGGCAGTTTATATGACGGGGGGGCCGAAGAGCAGTTCTTC. This gives the protein CAGSLYDGGAEEQFF.

Notes on this clone: Other DNA variants within this sample encode the same CDR3. The J gene is TRBJ1-2, the V gene TRBV12-3 or TRBV12-4, with TRBD1 as a possible D gene (6 bases). The CDR3 sequence is 13 residues long. Trimming removed 3 bases at V and 2 bases at J, with 7 bases between. The CDR3 region is CASSFTGNYGYTF. The CDR3, as DNA: TGTGCCAGCAGTTTTACAGGGAACTATGGCTACACCTTC.